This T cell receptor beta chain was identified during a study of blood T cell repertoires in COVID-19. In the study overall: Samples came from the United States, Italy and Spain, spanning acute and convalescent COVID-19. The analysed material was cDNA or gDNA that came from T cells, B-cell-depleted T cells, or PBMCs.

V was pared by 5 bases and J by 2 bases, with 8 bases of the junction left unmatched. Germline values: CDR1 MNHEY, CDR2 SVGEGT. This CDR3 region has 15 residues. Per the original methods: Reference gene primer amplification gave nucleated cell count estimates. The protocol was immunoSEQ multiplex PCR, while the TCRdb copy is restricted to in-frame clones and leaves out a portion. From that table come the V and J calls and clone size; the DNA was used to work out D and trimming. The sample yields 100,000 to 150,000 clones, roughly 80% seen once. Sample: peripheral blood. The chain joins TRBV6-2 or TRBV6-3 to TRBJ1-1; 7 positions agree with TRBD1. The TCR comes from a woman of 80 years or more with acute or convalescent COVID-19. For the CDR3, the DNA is TGTGCCAGCAGTCGAACCCAGGGGGGTAACACTGAAGCTTTCTTT. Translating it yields CASSRTQGGNTEAFF.